This T cell receptor beta chain was found in a study of cytomegalovirus exposure and HLA in healthy donors. It was with 60 Vbeta and 13 Jbeta primers that the PCR ran. Measured with immunoSEQ multiplex PCR; TCRdb has only the in-frame clones, and not every one. The sample shows over 150,000 clones, 60% to 80% of them seen only once. The CDR3 runs to 13 residues. Germline values: CDR1 MGHDK, CDR2 SYGVNS. V lost 6 bases and J 1 base, leaving 10 bases between the germline ends. V gene TRBV25-1 combines with J gene TRBJ2-7; D perhaps matches TRBD1 (6 bases). Sequences were obtained from PBMCs. The clonotype comes from a woman aged 40-49 years in good health and CMV-seropositive. CDR3 in DNA: TGTGCCAGCAGCAGGGGAGCGTCCTACGAGCAGTACTTC. Protein: CASSRGASYEQYF.